The clone carrying this T cell receptor (beta chain) has a handful of counts. Because this beta chain is a stray read in a library intended to capture alpha chains, its abundance should not be given much weight. These data belong to a study of spatial heterogeneity in lung cancer. Background on the study: There were consistently more beta-chain sequences detected than alpha-chain sequences. The average count in raw reads for each unique TCR and UMI combination exceeded 8.5 appearances.

The CDR3 loop spans 15 amino acids. V was shortened by 2 bases and J by 2 bases, with 10 bases between the two germline ends. TCRdb re-called the 5' RACE reads with MiXCR, one entry per CDR3 protein. This sample yields 2,700 or so distinct CDR3 sequences, of which roughly 8.5% are seen a single time; around 41% belongs to the top ten. Time point given: sample taken at primary tumor resection. Whole RNA, which was extracted from tumor, nontumor lung tissue or frozen PBMC, was sequenced without any cell sorting. The cohort: around 77 early-stage, untreated non-small cell lung cancer patients. The sequence was obtained from a male donor with early-stage non-small cell lung cancer. Sequencing was performed on normal lung tissue next to the tumor, taken at surgery. The chain carries TRBV12-3 or TRBV12-4 and TRBJ1-3; no clear D. CDR3 DNA sequence: TGTGCCAGCAGTTTATATCCAAGGACTGGAAACACCATATATTTT. It specifies CASSLYPRTGNTIYF.